Presented here are 28 T cell receptor beta chains from one specimen sequenced in a study of blood T cell repertoires in COVID-19. Profiled with immunoSEQ multiplex PCR; TCRdb holds only in-frame clones, not every one. The table lists 200,000 to 300,000 clones, 82% of them singletons, with around 12% in the top ten. The material sequenced was peripheral blood. These receptor sequences come from a woman aged 55-70 years with active or convalescent COVID-19.

The rearrangement joins TRBV5-1 to TRBJ2-1; D possibly corresponds to TRBD1 (6 bases). CDR3 length equals 13 residues. The V gene's germline CDR1 is SGHRS and CDR2 YFSETQ. V was cut by 0 bases and J by 10 bases, with 11 bases left in between. The DNA of the CDR3 is TGCGCCAGCAGCTTGGCGGACAGACGGGAGCAGTTCTTC. This gives the protein CASSLADRREQFF.

The chain joins TRBV29-1 to TRBJ1-1; no definite D call. The CDR3 extends over 15 amino acids. V was shortened by 2 bases and J by 2 bases, with 15 bases between the two germline ends. The germline CDR1 and CDR2 sequences are SQVTM and ANQGSEA. The CDR3 bases are TGCAGCGTTGAATCGGGTCTTTTCAGTAACACTGAAGCTTTCTTT. Translation gives CSVESGLFSNTEAFF.

This clone has just one count. The chain has TRBV28 and TRBJ1-2; 7 positions agree with TRBD1. With 7 bases clipped from V and 5 bases from J, the junction kept 22 bases outside the gene matches. CDR3 size: 18 residues. The germline gives CDR1 MDHEN, CDR2 SYDVKM. CDR3 amino acids: CASTFNLGQVRLSYGYTF. In DNA form, the CDR3 reads TGTGCCAGCACTTTCAACCTCGGACAGGTTCGTTTATCGTATGGCTACACCTTC.

The V call is TRBV5-6, the J call TRBJ2-1; 8 nucleotides align to TRBD1. The CDR3 sequence is 15 residues long. Germline loops: CDR1 SGHDT, CDR2 YYEEEE. V shed 3 bases and J 7 bases; nucleotides not matched to a gene: 9. CDR3 region: CASSSDRGRGNEQFF. Written as DNA, the CDR3 is TGTGCCAGCAGCTCAGACAGGGGCCGGGGGAATGAGCAGTTCTTC.

The chain joins TRBV25-1 to TRBJ2-3, with TRBD1 identical over 7 bases. The CDR3 runs 14 residues. Germline values: CDR1 MGHDK, CDR2 SYGVNS. V trimming: 6 bases; J trimming: 0 bases; junction bases outside the gene matches: 3. The CDR3 coding sequence is TGTGCCAGCAGGGGACAGAAAAGCACAGATACGCAGTATTTT. The encoded protein is CASRGQKSTDTQYF.

The CDR3 reads CASSPDGGYYGYTF. The CDR3 coding sequence is TGTGCCAGCAGCCCAGATGGGGGGTACTATGGCTACACCTTC. The chain uses TRBV9 and TRBJ1-2, with D possibly TRBD1 on 5 matching bases. Germline loops: CDR1 SGDLS, CDR2 YYNGEE. This CDR3 has 14 amino acids. V was trimmed by 4 bases and J by 3 bases, leaving 13 bases between them.

V is TRBV27 and J is TRBJ1-1; D call uncertain. V was shortened by 6 bases and J by 1 base, with 18 bases between the two germline ends. Germline V gene sequence: CDR1 MNHEY, CDR2 SMNVEV (reference sequence). The CDR3 is made up of 16 amino acids. CDR3 sequence (DNA): TGTGCCAGCAGCCGCACCGATAGAGGGTCGAACACTGAAGCTTTCTTT. This sequence encodes CASSRTDRGSNTEAFF.

The V call is TRBV4-1, the J call TRBJ2-7; D possibly corresponds to TRBD1 (5 bases). Trimming shortened V by 4 bases and J by 6 bases, and 10 bases separated the two germline ends. This CDR3 spans 12 amino acids. CDR1 and CDR2 from the germline V gene are MGHRA and YSYEKL. Here the CDR3 reads CASSPWGTEQYF. The DNA for the CDR3 is TGCGCCAGCAGCCCTTGGGGCACCGAGCAGTACTTC.

The V gene is TRBV5-4, the J gene TRBJ1-3; 7 bases agree with TRBD1. V dropped 4 bases and J dropped 0; count of bases not matched to a gene: 1. Germline values: CDR1 SGHNT, CDR2 YYREEE (reference sequence). The CDR3 contains 14 residues. The CDR3 reads CASSRDSSGNTIYF. The CDR3 DNA reads TGTGCCAGCAGCCGGGACAGCTCTGGAAACACCATATATTTT.

The chain carries TRBV11-2 and TRBJ1-1; no definite D call. V lost 1 base and J lost 1, with 4 bases in between. Germline CDR1 SGHAT, CDR2 FQNNGV. This CDR3 region has 13 residues. This CDR3 reads CASSLGQNTEAFF. The CDR3 DNA reads as TGTGCCAGCAGCTTAGGACAGAACACTGAAGCTTTCTTT.

Concerning this clone: Other DNA variants within this sample encode the same CDR3. The chain joins TRBV30 to TRBJ2-2, with 7 bases identical to TRBD1. The CDR3 totals 13 residues. The germline gives CDR1 GTSNPN, CDR2 SVGIG (reference sequence). J gave up 8 bases and V 0 bases, and 3 bases lay outside the gene matches. DNA of the CDR3: TGTGCCTGGAGTGTACAGGGGACGGGGGAGCTGTTTTTT. This gives the protein CAWSVQGTGELFF.

The rearrangement uses TRBV5-1 and TRBJ1-6, with D hard to call. From germline, CDR1 is SGHRS and CDR2 YFSETQ. The ends were cut back, 4 bases at V and 10 bases at J, with 18 bases in the middle. There are 15 residues in the CDR3. The chain's CDR3 is CASSPDGMEFSPLHF. CDR3 nucleotides: TGCGCCAGCAGCCCCGACGGGATGGAGTTCTCACCCCTCCACTTT.

V usage is TRBV12-5 and J usage is TRBJ1-3; D gene uncertain. Germline values: CDR1 LGHNT, CDR2 FRNRAP. The germline V and J ends were trimmed by 0 bases and 1 base, with 4 bases remaining between them. The CDR3 contains 14 residues. CDR3 amino acids: CASGLVASGNTIYF. DNA of the CDR3: TGTGCTAGTGGTTTGGTAGCTTCTGGAAACACCATATATTTT.

Notes on this clone: The sample contains more than one DNA sequence encoding this CDR3. The rearrangement joins TRBV29-1 to TRBJ1-2; D perhaps matches TRBD1 (6 bases). The germline gives CDR1 SQVTM, CDR2 ANQGSEA. This CDR3 has 13 residues. V lost 3 bases, J lost 5 bases, and 13 bases lay in between. As DNA, the CDR3 is TGCAGCGTTGAGGATCGGGGGGCGTATGGCTACACCTTC. Translation: CSVEDRGAYGYTF.

In this sample, this clone turned up a few times. J is TRBJ2-7 and V is TRBV4-1; 8 bases are shared with TRBD2. V was pared by 1 base and J by 3 bases, with 5 bases of the junction left unmatched. Germline V lookup: CDR1 MGHRA, CDR2 YSYEKL. This CDR3 comprises 15 residues. In nucleotides, the CDR3 is TGCGCCAGCAGCCAAGGCGGGGGGCCCTTCTACGAGCAGTACTTC. It translates to CASSQGGGPFYEQYF.

The rearrangement links TRBV21-1 to TRBJ1-1. TRBV21-1 is a documented pseudogene. The CDR3 is 12 amino acids. The CDR3 DNA reads TGTGCCAGCAGCCCCCGAATGAGGGCCGCTTTCTTT. Its translation: CASSPRMRAAFF.

The sample holds one count of this clone. The CDR3 loop is CASRSVGRGQAFF. CDR3 bases: TGTGCCAGCAGGAGTGTGGGCAGGGGGCAAGCTTTCTTT. The chain links TRBV6-5 to TRBJ1-1, with TRBD1 matching over 8 bases. The germline CDR1 and CDR2 sequences are MNHEY and SVGAGI. The CDR3 runs to 13 residues. Losses at the gene ends were 6 bases for V and 9 bases for J; bases not matched to a gene: 9.

This sequence joins TRBV10-3 and TRBJ1-2, with no clear D. The CDR3 totals 14 residues. CDR1 and CDR2 from the germline V gene are ENHRY and SYGVKD. Trimming removed 6 bases at V and 1 base at J, with 12 bases between. The CDR3 here is CAISQQDDNYGYTF. The CDR3 DNA follows: TGTGCCATCAGCCAGCAGGATGATAACTATGGCTACACCTTC.

The J gene is TRBJ1-2, the V gene TRBV20-1; TRBD1 matches at 10 bases. Germline CDR1 DFQATT, CDR2 SNEGSKA (reference sequence). Losses at the gene ends were 3 bases for V and 2 bases for J; bases not matched to a gene: 3. This CDR3 comprises 14 residues. The DNA for the CDR3 is TGCAGTGCTAGTTTGGGACAGGGGAACTATGGCTACACCTTC. Translated, it gives CSASLGQGNYGYTF.

In the case of this clone: Germline is not matched at one junction end, which may reflect a read error. The rearrangement links TRBV14 to TRBJ2-7, with a weak D call TRBD1 (6 bases). Germline V lookup: CDR1 SGHDN, CDR2 FVKESK. This CDR3 has 13 amino acids. The CDR3 is CASSEDRIHEQYF. The CDR3 DNA is TGTGCCAGCAGCGAAGACAGGATCCACGAGCAGTACTTC.

The chain links TRBV2 to TRBJ2-2, with 9 bases matching TRBD1. In germline, CDR1 is SNHLY, CDR2 FYNNEI. The V segment lost 7 bases and the J segment 3 bases; nucleotides outside the gene matches: 9. The CDR3 totals 16 residues. This chain's CDR3 is CASKRLTGGDTGELFF. The CDR3 DNA sequence: TGTGCCAGCAAGAGATTAACAGGGGGCGACACCGGGGAGCTGTTTTTT. The full variable domain, with the rest looked up from reference TRBV2 and TRBJ2-2, is EPEVTQTPSHQVTQMGQEVILRCVPISNHLYFYWYRQILGQKVEFLVSFYNNEISEKSEIFDDQFSVERPDGSNFTLKIRSTKLEDSAMYFCASKRLTGGDTGELFFGEGSRLTVL.

V usage is TRBV7-2 and J usage is TRBJ2-1; no reliable D call. CDR1 is SGHTA, CDR2 FQGNSA, per germline. V lost 5 bases, J lost 12 bases, and 14 bases lay in between. This CDR3 comprises 12 residues. CDR3: CASSLDRVRQFF. In DNA, the CDR3 is TGTGCCAGCAGCCTTGACCGGGTAAGGCAGTTCTTC.

V is TRBV7-2 and J is TRBJ2-3; 12 bases are a match to TRBD2. V was pared by 0 bases and J by 8 bases, with 6 bases of the junction left unmatched. Germline lookup yields CDR1 SGHTA and CDR2 FQGNSA. This CDR3 comprises 16 residues. This chain's CDR3 is CASSLAPTSGGSTQYF. As DNA, the CDR3 is TGTGCCAGCAGCTTAGCTCCCACTAGCGGGGGGAGTACGCAGTATTTT.

The V call is TRBV6-5, the J call TRBJ2-3; 12 bases are a match to TRBD2. J was trimmed by 5 bases and V by 0 bases; bases with no gene match: 3. The CDR3 is 16 residues long. Germline V CDR1 and CDR2: MNHEY, SVGAGI. CDR3: CASSYSPGLAGDTQYF. The CDR3 DNA follows: TGTGCCAGCAGTTACTCCCCGGGACTAGCGGGAGATACGCAGTATTTT.

The chain has TRBV3-1 (or the pseudogene TRBV3-2) and TRBJ1-2; D is undetermined. Germline-derived CDR1 and CDR2 are LGHDT and YNNKEL (reference sequence). Between the trimmed V and J ends, which lost 3 bases and 10 bases, there was a span of 9 bases. The CDR3 covers 11 residues. CDR3: CASSQRPIYTF. CDR3 DNA: TGTGCCAGCAGCCAGAGGCCAATCTACACCTTC.

V usage is TRBV24-1 and J usage is TRBJ1-5, with D perhaps TRBD1 (5 bases). Germline CDR1 KGHDR, CDR2 SFDVKD. V lost 2 bases to trimming and J lost 2 bases, with 9 bases between them. The CDR3 contains 15 residues. The CDR3 protein is CATSDSGNGNQPQHF. The DNA for the CDR3 is TGTGCCACCAGTGATTCAGGGAATGGCAATCAGCCCCAGCATTTT.

The chain has TRBV5-1 and TRBJ2-2; 8 bases are shared with TRBD2. CDR3 length equals 17 residues. Germline assignment: CDR1 SGHRS and CDR2 YFSETQ. The V gene end was trimmed by 4 bases and the J gene end by 4 bases; junction bases not matched to a gene: 12. The CDR3 protein is CASSPALAGGLTGELFF. The CDR3 DNA reads TGCGCCAGCAGCCCTGCGTTGGCGGGGGGACTCACCGGGGAGCTGTTTTTT.

V usage is TRBV4-2 and J usage is TRBJ1-1, with 10 positions matching TRBD1. The junction had 8 bases not matched to a gene; V was cut back by 5 bases and J by 5 bases. CDR3 length equals 15 residues. Germline V CDR1 and CDR2: LGHNA, YNFKEQ. CDR3 region: CASSKRTGGLTEAFF. The CDR3 DNA sequence: TGTGCCAGCAGCAAAAGGACAGGGGGGCTGACTGAAGCTTTCTTT.